Detailed here is one T cell receptor beta chain. The sample is drawn from a study of blood T cell repertoires in COVID-19. This CDR3 has 15 amino acids. Germline CDR1 is SGHNT and CDR2 is YYREEE (reference sequence). Trimming shortened V by 7 bases and J by 6 bases, and 20 bases separated the two germline ends. Produced via immunoSEQ multiplex PCR; TCRdb's table is partial and in-frame only. The table lists over 100,000 clones, approximately 78% of them singletons. The sample was peripheral blood. This clonotype was sampled from a man between 65 and 80 years old with acute or convalescent COVID-19. This chain links TRBV5-4 with TRBJ2-1; possibly TRBD2 for D (6 bases). CDR3 nucleotides: TGTGCCAGCGACCTCCGGGACTCCACACTCAATGAGCAGTTCTTC. Its translation is CASDLRDSTLNEQFF.